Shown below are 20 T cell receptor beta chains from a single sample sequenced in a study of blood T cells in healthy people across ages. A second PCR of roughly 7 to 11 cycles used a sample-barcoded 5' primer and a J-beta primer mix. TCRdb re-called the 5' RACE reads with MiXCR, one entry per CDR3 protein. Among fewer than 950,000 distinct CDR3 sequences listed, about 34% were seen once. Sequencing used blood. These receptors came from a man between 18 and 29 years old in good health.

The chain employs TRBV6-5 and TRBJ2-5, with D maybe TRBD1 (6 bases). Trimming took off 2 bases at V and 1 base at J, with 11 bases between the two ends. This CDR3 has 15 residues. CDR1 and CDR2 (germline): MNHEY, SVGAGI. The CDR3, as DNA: TGTGCCAGCAGTTACGGGGGCAGAATCCAAGAGACCCAGTACTTC. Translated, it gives CASSYGGRIQETQYF.

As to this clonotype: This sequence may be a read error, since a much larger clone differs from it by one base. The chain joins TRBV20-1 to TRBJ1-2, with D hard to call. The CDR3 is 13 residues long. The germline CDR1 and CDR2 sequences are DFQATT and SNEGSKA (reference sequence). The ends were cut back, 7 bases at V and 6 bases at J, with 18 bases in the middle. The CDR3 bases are TGCAGTGTTACAAAAGGGTCTGGAGATGGCTACACCTTC. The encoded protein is CSVTKGSGDGYTF.

The DNA of the CDR3 is TGCGCCAGCAGCTTGGGGGCTACGACCCTGGATGAGCAGTTCTTC. Amino acids: CASSLGATTLDEQFF. The genes are TRBV5-1 and TRBJ2-1; D uncertain. Between the trimmed V and J ends, which lost 0 bases and 8 bases, there was a span of 15 bases. Germline CDR1 SGHRS, CDR2 YFSETQ. The CDR3 length is 15 residues.

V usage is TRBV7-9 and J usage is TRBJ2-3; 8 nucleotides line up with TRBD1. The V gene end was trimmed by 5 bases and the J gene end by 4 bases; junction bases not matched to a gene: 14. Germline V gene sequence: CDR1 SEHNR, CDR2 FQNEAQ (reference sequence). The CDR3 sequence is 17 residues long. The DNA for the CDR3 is TGTGCCAGCAGCCCCCAACGGACAGGGTCCTATGCAGATACGCAGTATTTT. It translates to CASSPQRTGSYADTQYF.

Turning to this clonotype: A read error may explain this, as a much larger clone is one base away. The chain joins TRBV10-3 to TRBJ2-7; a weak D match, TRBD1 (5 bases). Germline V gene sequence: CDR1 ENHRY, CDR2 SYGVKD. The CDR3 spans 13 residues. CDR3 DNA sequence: TGTGCCATCATTGAGTCAACAGGAGACGAGCAGTACTTC. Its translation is CAIIESTGDEQYF.

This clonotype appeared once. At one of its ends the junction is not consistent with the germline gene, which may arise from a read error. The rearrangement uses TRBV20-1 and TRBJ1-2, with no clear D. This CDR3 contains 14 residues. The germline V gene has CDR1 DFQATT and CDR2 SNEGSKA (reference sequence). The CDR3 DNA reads TGCAGTGCTAGAGCGGGCCGAACTAACCATGGCTACACCTTC. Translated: CSARAGRTNHGYTF.

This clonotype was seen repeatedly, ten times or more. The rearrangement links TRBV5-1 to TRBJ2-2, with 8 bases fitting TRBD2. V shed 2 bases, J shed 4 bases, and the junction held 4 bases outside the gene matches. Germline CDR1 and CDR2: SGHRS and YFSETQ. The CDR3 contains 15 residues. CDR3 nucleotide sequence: TGCGCCAGCAGCTTCGGAGCGGGAGCCACCGGGGAGCTGTTTTTT. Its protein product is CASSFGAGATGELFF.

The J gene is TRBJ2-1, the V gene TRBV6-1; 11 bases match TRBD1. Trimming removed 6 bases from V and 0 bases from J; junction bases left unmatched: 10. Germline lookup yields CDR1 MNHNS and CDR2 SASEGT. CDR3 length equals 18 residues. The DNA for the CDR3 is TGTGCCAGCAGAGGGACAGGGGGTAACGGGGGCTCCTACAATGAGCAGTTCTTC. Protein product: CASRGTGGNGGSYNEQFF.

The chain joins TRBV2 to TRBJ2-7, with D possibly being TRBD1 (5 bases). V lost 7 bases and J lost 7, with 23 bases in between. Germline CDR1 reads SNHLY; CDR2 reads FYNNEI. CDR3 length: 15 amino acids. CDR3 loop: CASMGPPSAKNEQYF. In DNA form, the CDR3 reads TGTGCCAGCATGGGGCCTCCATCGGCAAAGAATGAGCAGTACTTC.

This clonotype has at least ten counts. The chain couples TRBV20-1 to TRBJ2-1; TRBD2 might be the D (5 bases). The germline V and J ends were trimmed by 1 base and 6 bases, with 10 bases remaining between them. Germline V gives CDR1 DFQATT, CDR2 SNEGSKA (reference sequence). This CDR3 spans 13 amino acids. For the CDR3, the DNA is TGCAGTGCTAGAGTGGGAGCCCCCAATGAGCAGTTCTTC. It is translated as CSARVGAPNEQFF.

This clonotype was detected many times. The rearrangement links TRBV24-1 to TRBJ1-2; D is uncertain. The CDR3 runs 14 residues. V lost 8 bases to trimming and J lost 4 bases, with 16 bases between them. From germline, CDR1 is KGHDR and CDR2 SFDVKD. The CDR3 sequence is CATIGLKWGYGYTF. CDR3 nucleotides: TGTGCCACCATCGGACTTAAATGGGGCTATGGCTACACCTTC.

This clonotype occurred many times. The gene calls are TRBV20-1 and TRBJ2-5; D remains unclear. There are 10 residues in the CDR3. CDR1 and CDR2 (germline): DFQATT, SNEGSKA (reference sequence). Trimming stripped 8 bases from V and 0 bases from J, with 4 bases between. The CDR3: CSQYQETQYF. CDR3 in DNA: TGCAGTCAGTACCAAGAGACCCAGTACTTC.

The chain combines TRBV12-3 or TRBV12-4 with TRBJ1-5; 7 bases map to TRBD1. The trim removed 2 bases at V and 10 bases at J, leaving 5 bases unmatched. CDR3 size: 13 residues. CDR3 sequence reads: CASSLQHRGPQHF. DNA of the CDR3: TGTGCCAGCAGTTTACAACACAGGGGCCCCCAGCATTTT.

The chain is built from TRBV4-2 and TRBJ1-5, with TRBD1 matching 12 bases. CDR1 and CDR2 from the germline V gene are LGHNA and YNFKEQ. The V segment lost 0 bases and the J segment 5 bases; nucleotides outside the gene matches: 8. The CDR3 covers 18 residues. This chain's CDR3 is CASSQEGQGASGDQPQHF. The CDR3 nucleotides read TGTGCCAGCAGCCAAGAGGGACAGGGGGCGAGTGGGGATCAGCCCCAGCATTTT.

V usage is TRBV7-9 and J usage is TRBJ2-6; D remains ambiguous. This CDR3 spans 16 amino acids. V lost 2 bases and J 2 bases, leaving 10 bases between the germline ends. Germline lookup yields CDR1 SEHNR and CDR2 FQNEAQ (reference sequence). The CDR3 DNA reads TGTGCCAGCAGCTTATTTGTCTCCGCTGGGGCCAACGTCCTGACTTTC. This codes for CASSLFVSAGANVLTF.

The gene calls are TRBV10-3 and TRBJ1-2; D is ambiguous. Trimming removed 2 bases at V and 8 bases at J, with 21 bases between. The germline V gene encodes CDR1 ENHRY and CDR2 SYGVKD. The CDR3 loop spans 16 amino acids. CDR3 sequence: CAISEKGVGQSSGYTF. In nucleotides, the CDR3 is TGTGCCATCAGTGAGAAGGGCGTCGGGCAATCGTCGGGCTACACCTTC.

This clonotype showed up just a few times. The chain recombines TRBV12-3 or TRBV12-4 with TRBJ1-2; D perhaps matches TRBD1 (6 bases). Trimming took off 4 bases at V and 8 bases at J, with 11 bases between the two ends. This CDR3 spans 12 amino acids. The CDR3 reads CASSSYRVGYTF. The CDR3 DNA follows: TGTGCCAGCAGTTCTTACAGGGTGGGCTACACCTTC.

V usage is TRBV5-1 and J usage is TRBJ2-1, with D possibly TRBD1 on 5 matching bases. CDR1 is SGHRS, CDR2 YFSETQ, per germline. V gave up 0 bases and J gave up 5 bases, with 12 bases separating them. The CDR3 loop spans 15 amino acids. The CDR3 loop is CASSLAPGNHNEQFF. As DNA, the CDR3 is TGCGCCAGCAGCTTGGCACCAGGGAACCACAATGAGCAGTTCTTC. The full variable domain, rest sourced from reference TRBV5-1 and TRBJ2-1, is KAGVTQTPRYLIKTRGQQVTLSCSPISGHRSVSWYQQTPGQGLQFLFEYFSETQRNKGNFPGRFSGRQFSNSRSEMNVSTLELGDSALYLCASSLAPGNHNEQFFGPGTRLTVL.

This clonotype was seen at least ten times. The CDR3 region is CASSYETEETQYF. In nucleotides, the CDR3 is TGTGCCAGCAGTTACGAAACAGAAGAGACCCAGTACTTC. The genes are TRBV6-6 and TRBJ2-5; D remains unclear. Trimming pared 2 bases from V and 3 bases from J, leaving 7 bases between. The germline V gene has CDR1 MNHNY and CDR2 SVGAGI (reference sequence). This CDR3 has 13 amino acids.

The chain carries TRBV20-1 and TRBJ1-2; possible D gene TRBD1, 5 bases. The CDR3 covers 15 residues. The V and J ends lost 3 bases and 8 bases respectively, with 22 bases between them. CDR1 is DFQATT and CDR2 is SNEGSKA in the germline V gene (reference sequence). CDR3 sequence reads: CSASHPGDVRGGYTF. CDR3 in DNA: TGCAGTGCTAGTCACCCGGGGGATGTTCGAGGGGGCTACACCTTC.